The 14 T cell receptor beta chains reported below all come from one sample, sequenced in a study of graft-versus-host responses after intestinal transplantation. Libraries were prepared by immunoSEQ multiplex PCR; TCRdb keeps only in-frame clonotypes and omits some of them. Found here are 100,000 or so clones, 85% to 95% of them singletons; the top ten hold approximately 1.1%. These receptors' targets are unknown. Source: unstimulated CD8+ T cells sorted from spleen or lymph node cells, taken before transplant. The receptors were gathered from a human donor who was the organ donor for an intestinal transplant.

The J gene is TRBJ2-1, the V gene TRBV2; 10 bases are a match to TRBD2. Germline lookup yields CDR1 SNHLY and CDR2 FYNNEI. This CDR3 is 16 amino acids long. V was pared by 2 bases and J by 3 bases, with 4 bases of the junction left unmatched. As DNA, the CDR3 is TGTGCCAGCAGTGAACGAGCGGGAGGGTTCTACAATGAGCAGTTCTTC. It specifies CASSERAGGFYNEQFF.

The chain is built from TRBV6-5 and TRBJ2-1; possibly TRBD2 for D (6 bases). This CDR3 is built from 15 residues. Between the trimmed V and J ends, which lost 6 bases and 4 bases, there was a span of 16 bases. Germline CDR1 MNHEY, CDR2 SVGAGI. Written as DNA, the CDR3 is TGTGCCAGCAGCCCATCCCTGGCGGGGTACAATGAGCAGTTCTTC. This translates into CASSPSLAGYNEQFF.

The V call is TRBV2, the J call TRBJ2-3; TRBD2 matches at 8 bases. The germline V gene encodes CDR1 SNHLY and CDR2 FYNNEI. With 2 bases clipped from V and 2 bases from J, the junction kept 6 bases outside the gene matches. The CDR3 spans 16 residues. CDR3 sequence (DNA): TGTGCCAGCAGTGAATACGGAGCGGGGGACACAGATACGCAGTATTTT. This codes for CASSEYGAGDTDTQYF.

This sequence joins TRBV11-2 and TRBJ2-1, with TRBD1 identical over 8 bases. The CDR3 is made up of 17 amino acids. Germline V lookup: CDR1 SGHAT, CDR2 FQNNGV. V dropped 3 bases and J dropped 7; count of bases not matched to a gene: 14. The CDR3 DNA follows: TGTGCCAGCAGCTTTCATGGCGGGACAGGTCATGGGAATGAGCAGTTCTTC. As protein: CASSFHGGTGHGNEQFF.

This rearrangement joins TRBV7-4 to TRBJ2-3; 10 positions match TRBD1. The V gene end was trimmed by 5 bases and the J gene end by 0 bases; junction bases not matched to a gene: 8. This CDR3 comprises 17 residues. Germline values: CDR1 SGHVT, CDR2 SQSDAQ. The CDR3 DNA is TGTGCCAGCAGCCCGATACGGACAGGGGGAAGCACAGATACGCAGTATTTT. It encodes CASSPIRTGGSTDTQYF.

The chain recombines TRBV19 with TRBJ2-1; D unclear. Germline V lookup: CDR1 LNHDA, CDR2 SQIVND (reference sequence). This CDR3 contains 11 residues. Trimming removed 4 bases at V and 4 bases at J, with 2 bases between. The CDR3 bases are TGTGCCAGTAGTACATACAATGAGCAGTTCTTC. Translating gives CASSTYNEQFF.

In DNA, the CDR3 is TGTGCCAGCAGCTTGGTAGGGGGGGGTGATACCTACGAGCAGTACTTC. It specifies CASSLVGGGDTYEQYF. The chain uses TRBV5-4 and TRBJ2-7, with D possibly being TRBD2 (7 bases). Germline V gives CDR1 SGHNT, CDR2 YYREEE (reference sequence). This CDR3 comprises 16 residues. The V end was cut by 0 bases, the J end by 2 bases, with 15 bases between.

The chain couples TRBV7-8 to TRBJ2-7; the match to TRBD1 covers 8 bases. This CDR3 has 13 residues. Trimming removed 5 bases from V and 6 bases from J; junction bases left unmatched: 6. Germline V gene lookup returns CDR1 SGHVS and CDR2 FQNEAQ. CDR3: CASSPQQGAEQYF. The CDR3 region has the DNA TGTGCCAGCAGCCCCCAGCAGGGGGCCGAGCAGTACTTC.

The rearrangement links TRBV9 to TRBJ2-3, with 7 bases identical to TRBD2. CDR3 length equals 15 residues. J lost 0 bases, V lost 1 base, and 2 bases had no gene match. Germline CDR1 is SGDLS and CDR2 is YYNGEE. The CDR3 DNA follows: TGTGCCAGCAGCGTACTAGCGGCAAGCACAGATACGCAGTATTTT. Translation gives CASSVLAASTDTQYF. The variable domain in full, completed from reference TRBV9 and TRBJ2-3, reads DSGVTQTPKHLITATGQRVTLRCSPRSGDLSVYWYQQSLDQGLQFLIQYYNGEERAKGNILERFSAQQFPDLHSELNLSSLELGDSALYFCASSVLAASTDTQYFGPGTRLTVL.

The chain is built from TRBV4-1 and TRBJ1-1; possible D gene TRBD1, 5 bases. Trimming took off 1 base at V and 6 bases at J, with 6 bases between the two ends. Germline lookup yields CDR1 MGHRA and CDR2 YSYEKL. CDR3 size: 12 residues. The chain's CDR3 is CASSQGGAEAFF. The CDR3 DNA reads TGCGCCAGCAGCCAAGGGGGGGCTGAAGCTTTCTTT.

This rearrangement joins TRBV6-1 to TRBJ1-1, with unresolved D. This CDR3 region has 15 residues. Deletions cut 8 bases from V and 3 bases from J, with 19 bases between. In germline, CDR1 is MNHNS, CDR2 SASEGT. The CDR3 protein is CASDGDGATYTEAFF. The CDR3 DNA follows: TGTGCCAGCGACGGGGATGGTGCCACCTACACTGAAGCTTTCTTT.

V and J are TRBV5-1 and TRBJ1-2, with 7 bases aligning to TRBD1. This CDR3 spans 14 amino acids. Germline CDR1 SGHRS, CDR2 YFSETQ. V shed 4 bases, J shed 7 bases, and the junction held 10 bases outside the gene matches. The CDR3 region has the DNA TGCGCCAGCAGCCAAACAGGGGCCCTCGGTGGCTACACCTTC. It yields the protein CASSQTGALGGYTF.

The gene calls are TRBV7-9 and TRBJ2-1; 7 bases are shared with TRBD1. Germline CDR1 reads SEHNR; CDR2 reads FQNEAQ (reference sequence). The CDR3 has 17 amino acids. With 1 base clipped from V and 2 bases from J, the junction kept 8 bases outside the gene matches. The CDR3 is CASSLGGLGTAYNEQFF. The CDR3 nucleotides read TGTGCCAGCAGCTTAGGTGGGTTAGGGACAGCCTACAATGAGCAGTTCTTC.

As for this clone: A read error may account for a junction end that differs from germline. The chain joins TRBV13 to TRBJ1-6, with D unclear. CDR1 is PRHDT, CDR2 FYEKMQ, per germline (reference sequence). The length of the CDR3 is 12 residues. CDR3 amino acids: CASSLGSSPLHF. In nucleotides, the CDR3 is TGTGCCAGCAGCCTAGGTAGCTCACCCCTCCACTTT.